Listed here are 10 T cell receptor beta chains from one sample, sequenced in a study of response to subunit inactivated influenza vaccine. MiXCR, applied by TCRdb to the RT-PCR reads, yields one record per CDR3 protein. The data contain under 200,000 distinct CDR3 sequences, around 9.9% of them seen just once; the ten biggest clones take up 12%. The sample here was non-naive T cells sorted from PBMCs, taken about 40 days after vaccination. These receptors were taken from a man in his fifties or sixties who received an inactivated influenza vaccine.

This clonotype has ten or more counts. J is TRBJ1-5 and V is TRBV20-1; D might be TRBD1 (6 bases). V was clipped by 0 bases and J by 5 bases, with 14 bases between them. The V gene's germline CDR1 is DFQATT and CDR2 SNEGSKA (reference sequence). CDR3 size: 15 residues. In DNA form, the CDR3 reads TGCAGTGCTAGAGAACTCGCGGGGGGCGATCAGCCCCAGCATTTT. Encoded protein: CSARELAGGDQPQHF.

This rearrangement joins TRBV3-1 to TRBJ1-5; D remains unclear. The CDR3 has 13 residues. V lost 3 bases to trimming and J lost 7 bases, with 10 bases between them. CDR1 and CDR2 from the germline V gene are LGHDT and YNNKEL (reference sequence). The DNA for the CDR3 is TGTGCCAGCAGCCAGCAGAGAGGCCAGCCCCAGCATTTT. As protein: CASSQQRGQPQHF.

In this sample, this clonotype turned up a few times. CDR3 amino acids: CASSQDPTAYNEQFF. DNA for the CDR3: TGTGCCAGCAGCCAAGATCCCACCGCCTACAATGAGCAGTTCTTC. The chain recombines TRBV3-1 with TRBJ2-1; D is ambiguous. CDR1 LGHDT and CDR2 YNNKEL come from the germline V gene (reference sequence). The V and J ends lost 0 bases and 2 bases respectively, with 8 bases between them. This CDR3 spans 15 amino acids.

This clonotype was counted a few times. V usage is TRBV30 and J usage is TRBJ2-2; 7 bases agree with TRBD1. V trimming: 4 bases; J trimming: 2 bases; junction bases outside the gene matches: 4. The germline V gene has CDR1 GTSNPN and CDR2 SVGIG (reference sequence). The length of the CDR3 is 14 residues. CDR3 bases: TGTGCCTGGAAGACAGGGTTCAACACCGGGGAGCTGTTTTTT. This gives the protein CAWKTGFNTGELFF.

This clonotype has at least ten counts. In DNA, the CDR3 is TGCAGTGCTAAGAGGGACAGGGGGTTCTTC. Its protein is CSAKRDRGFF. J is TRBJ2-1 and V is TRBV20-1; TRBD1 matches 10 bases. The CDR3 runs 10 residues. Per germline, CDR1 DFQATT and CDR2 SNEGSKA (reference sequence). With V trimmed by 4 bases and J by 15 bases, 3 bases remained unmatched.

This chain uses TRBV12-3 or TRBV12-4 with TRBJ2-1; a possible D gene is TRBD1 (6 bases). The V gene lost 10 bases and the J gene lost 7 bases, with 20 bases spanning the gap. The CDR3 totals 14 residues. CDR3 nucleotide sequence: TGTGCCACCTGGGGGCAGGGGAGTGCAAATGAGCAGTTCTTC. It yields the protein CATWGQGSANEQFF.

This clonotype has just a few counts. The genes are TRBV6-2 or TRBV6-3 and TRBJ2-1, with 12 bases identical to TRBD2. The CDR3 has 15 residues. V shed 5 bases, J shed 6 bases, and the junction held 5 bases outside the gene matches. Germline loops: CDR1 MNHEY, CDR2 SVGEGT. CDR3 nucleotides: TGTGCCAGCAGTCATGGACTAGCGGGGCTCAATGAGCAGTTCTTC. It codes for CASSHGLAGLNEQFF.

This clonotype occurred a few times. V is TRBV27 and J is TRBJ2-5, with D perhaps being TRBD1 or TRBD2 (6 bases each). CDR1 MNHEY and CDR2 SMNVEV come from the germline V gene (reference sequence). Between the trimmed V and J ends, which lost 6 bases and 5 bases, there was a span of 13 bases. The CDR3 covers 13 residues. The chain's CDR3 is CASRRGGGETQYF. The CDR3 nucleotides read TGTGCCAGCAGGCGCGGAGGGGGGGAGACCCAGTACTTC.

This clonotype was seen a handful of times. The V and J genes are TRBV4-3 and TRBJ2-6; 7 bases match TRBD1. Germline trimming cut 7 bases from V and 4 bases from J; bases unmatched to any gene: 19. Germline V gene sequence: CDR1 LGHNA, CDR2 YSLEER. The CDR3 spans 19 residues. In DNA form, the CDR3 reads TGCGCCAGCACCAAGATTGGGACAGCCCATAGCGCAGGGGCCAACGTCCTGACTTTC. Protein sequence: CASTKIGTAHSAGANVLTF.

This clonotype was counted only a few times. The V and J genes are TRBV15 and TRBJ2-7, with a weak D call TRBD1 (6 bases). The germline CDR1 and CDR2 sequences are LNHNV and YYDKDF (reference sequence). The CDR3 length is 17 residues. V lost 1 base and J lost 2, with 18 bases in between. CDR3 nucleotides: TGTGCCACCAGCAGAGGTTCCAGGCAGGGGAGTCCCTACGAGCAGTACTTC. Its translation is CATSRGSRQGSPYEQYF. Full variable domain (missing parts from reference TRBV15 and TRBJ2-7): DAMVIQNPRYQVTQFGKPVTLSCSQTLNHNVMYWYQQKSSQAPKLLFHYYDKDFNNEADTPDNFQSRRPNTSFCFLDIRSPGLGDTAMYLCATSRGSRQGSPYEQYFGPGTRLTVT.